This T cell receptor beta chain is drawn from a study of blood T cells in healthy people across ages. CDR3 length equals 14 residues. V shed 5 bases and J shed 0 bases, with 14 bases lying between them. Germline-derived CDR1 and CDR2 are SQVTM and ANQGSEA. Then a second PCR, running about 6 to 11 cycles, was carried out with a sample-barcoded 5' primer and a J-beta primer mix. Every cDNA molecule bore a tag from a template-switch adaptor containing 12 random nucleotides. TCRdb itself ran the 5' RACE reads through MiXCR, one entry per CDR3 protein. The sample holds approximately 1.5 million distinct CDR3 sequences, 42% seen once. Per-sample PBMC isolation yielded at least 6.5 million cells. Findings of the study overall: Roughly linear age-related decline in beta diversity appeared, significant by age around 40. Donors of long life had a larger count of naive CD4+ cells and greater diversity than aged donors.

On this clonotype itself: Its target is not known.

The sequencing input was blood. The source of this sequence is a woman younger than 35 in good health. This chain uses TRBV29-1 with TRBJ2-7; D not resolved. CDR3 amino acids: CSVSKGQRSYEQYF. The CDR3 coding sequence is TGCAGCGTTTCGAAAGGGCAACGCTCCTACGAGCAGTACTTC.